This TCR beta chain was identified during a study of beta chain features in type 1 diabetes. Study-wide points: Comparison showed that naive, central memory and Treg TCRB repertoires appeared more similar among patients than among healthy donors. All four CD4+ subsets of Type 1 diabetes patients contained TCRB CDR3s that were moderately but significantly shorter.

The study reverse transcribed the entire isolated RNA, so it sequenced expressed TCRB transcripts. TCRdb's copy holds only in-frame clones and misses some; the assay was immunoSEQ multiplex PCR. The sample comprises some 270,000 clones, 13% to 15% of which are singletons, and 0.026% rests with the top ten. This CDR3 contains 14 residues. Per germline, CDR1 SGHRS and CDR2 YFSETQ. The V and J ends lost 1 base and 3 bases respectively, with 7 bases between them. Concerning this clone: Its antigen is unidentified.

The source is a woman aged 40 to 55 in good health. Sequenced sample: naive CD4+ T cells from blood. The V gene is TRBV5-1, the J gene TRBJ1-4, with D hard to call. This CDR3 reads CASSLQASNEKLFF. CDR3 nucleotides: TGCGCCAGCAGCTTGCAGGCGTCTAATGAAAAACTGTTTTTT.